This T cell receptor (beta chain) was recovered during a study of shared clonotypes between healthy human individuals. Study-level points and caveats: Relative to clonotypes present in all four donors, those not shared had lower generation probabilities.

CD45RO-negative, CCR7-selected cells formed the naive CD8 fraction, which excluded terminally differentiated effector memory CD45RA+ cells. A note on this clone: The antigen is unknown. The identical CDR3 is also encoded by other nucleotide sequences in the sample.

The protocol was immunoSEQ multiplex PCR, while the TCRdb copy is restricted to in-frame clones and leaves out a portion. The sample includes around 1,900,000 clones, 80% to 95% of them seen just once. The specimen was naive CD8+ T cells from PBMCs. The receptor comes from a man between 18 and 35 years old in good health. Some clones in this sample may be carry-over from other donors' samples.

The CDR3 protein is CASSLEGSTEAFF. The CDR3 coding sequence is TGTGCCAGCAGCTTAGAGGGTTCCACTGAAGCTTTCTTT. The chain links TRBV7-3 to TRBJ1-1; no definite D call. V was clipped by 2 bases and J by 4 bases, with 8 bases between them. Germline V gives CDR1 SGHTA, CDR2 FQGTGA. This CDR3 comprises 13 residues.